The next 15 T cell receptor beta chains were all read from a single sample in a study of CD8 T cells in Susac syndrome (dated by TCRdb to between 2018 and 2020). Library generation was performed with the immunoSEQ multiplex PCR assay. RNA was extracted using the RNeasy kit, and about 0.5 to 1 ug of the RNA was reverse transcribed with random hexamers. TCRdb reran the public reads through fastp at Q25 and MiXCR, keeping productive beta chains. Each CDR3 protein appears once, grouped with its most common genes and DNA. The sample records 150,000 to 200,000 distinct CDR3 sequences, 90% to 95% of which are singletons. The ten largest make up 0.093% of the sample. Sequenced input: CD4+ T cells from PBMCs. The receptor source for this set is a human donor with multiple sclerosis.

The chain links TRBV6-6 to TRBJ1-5; a weak D match, TRBD1 (6 bases). The CDR3 has 13 residues. CDR1 is MNHNY, CDR2 SVGAGI, per germline (reference sequence). V was shortened by 6 bases and J by 8 bases, with 14 bases between the two germline ends. CDR3 DNA sequence: TGTGCCAGCAGCCCTCGACAGGCCGAGCCCCAGCATTTT. Protein: CASSPRQAEPQHF.

The rearrangement joins TRBV9 to TRBJ1-1, with a weak D call TRBD1 (5 bases). This CDR3 comprises 13 residues. CDR1 and CDR2 (germline): SGDLS, YYNGEE. V gave up 0 bases and J gave up 8 bases, with 11 bases separating them. CDR3 coding DNA: TGTGCCAGCAGCGTAGACCAGGGCCGAGAAGCTTTCTTT. Its translation is CASSVDQGREAFF.

J is TRBJ2-1 and V is TRBV3-1; 8 nucleotides match TRBD2. Germline CDR1 is LGHDT and CDR2 is YNNKEL (reference sequence). The CDR3 runs 16 residues. The ends lost 4 bases at V and 5 bases at J; junction bases unmatched: 10. CDR3: CASSRLGLAGHNEQFF. The CDR3 DNA reads TGTGCCAGCAGCCGCCTGGGGCTAGCGGGCCACAATGAGCAGTTCTTC.

The chain couples TRBV10-3 to TRBJ2-7, with TRBD1 identical over 10 bases. With 6 bases clipped from V and 6 bases from J, the junction kept 5 bases outside the gene matches. From germline, CDR1 is ENHRY and CDR2 SYGVKD. The CDR3 length is 13 residues. CDR3 DNA sequence: TGTGCCATCAGGGGACAGGGGCCGGGCGAGCAGTACTTC. Its translation: CAIRGQGPGEQYF.

J is TRBJ2-7 and V is TRBV12-3 or TRBV12-4; TRBD1 might be the D (5 bases). This CDR3 spans 14 amino acids. V was clipped by 6 bases and J by 4 bases, with 16 bases between them. The CDR3 DNA sequence: TGTGCCAGCAGCTTGGACACTGCTCGGTACGAGCAGTACTTC. Encoded protein: CASSLDTARYEQYF.

Here the CDR3 DNA reads TGCAGCGTTTCTCAGGGTGAGGCTGAAGCTTTCTTT. It translates to CSVSQGEAEAFF. The genes are TRBV29-1 and TRBJ1-1, with D possibly TRBD1 on 5 matching bases. Trimming left V 5 bases short and J 6 bases short, with 13 bases between. Germline V lookup: CDR1 SQVTM, CDR2 ANQGSEA. CDR3 length: 12 residues.

The rearrangement joins TRBV2 to TRBJ2-5; TRBD2 matches at 10 bases. J gave up 5 bases and V 7 bases, and 10 bases lay outside the gene matches. CDR3 length equals 15 residues. Germline V CDR1 and CDR2: SNHLY, FYNNEI. The CDR3, as DNA: TGTGCCAGCACCATTAGCGGGGGGAACAGGGAGACCCAGTACTTC. Residues: CASTISGGNRETQYF.

The V call is TRBV14, the J call TRBJ2-5; 8 bases align to TRBD1. Germline loops: CDR1 SGHDN, CDR2 FVKESK. V trimming: 2 bases; J trimming: 4 bases; junction bases outside the gene matches: 3. CDR3 length equals 14 residues. For the CDR3, the DNA is TGTGCCAGCAGCCAACAGGACAGGGCAGAGACCCAGTACTTC. It translates to CASSQQDRAETQYF.

The gene calls are TRBV4-2 and TRBJ1-1, with a tentative D call TRBD1 (5 bases). The CDR3 contains 13 residues. Germline CDR1 LGHNA, CDR2 YNFKEQ. Trimming took 4 bases from V and 9 from J, leaving 15 bases between them. Here the CDR3 DNA reads TGTGCCAGCAGCCCCTCGGGCGGGGGGAAAGCTTTCTTT. The encoded protein is CASSPSGGGKAFF.

The chain links TRBV29-1 to TRBJ2-7, with D uncertain. Trimming removed 0 bases from V and 2 bases from J, with 8 bases in between. CDR1 is SQVTM, CDR2 ANQGSEA, per germline. The CDR3 is 13 amino acids. The CDR3 protein is CSVEDRPTYEQYF. CDR3 sequence (DNA): TGCAGCGTTGAAGATCGACCTACCTACGAGCAGTACTTC.

This clonotype has just a few counts. The chain couples TRBV6-5 to TRBJ1-6, with 9 bases fitting TRBD1. The V and J ends lost 4 bases and 10 bases, in that order; junction bases with no gene match: 2. The germline gives CDR1 MNHEY, CDR2 SVGAGI. CDR3 size: 13 residues. The CDR3 is CASSSDRGSPLHF. CDR3 DNA: TGTGCCAGCAGTTCCGACAGGGGGTCACCCCTCCACTTT.

The chain has TRBV7-7 and TRBJ2-5; D possibly matches TRBD1 or TRBD2 (6 bases each). Germline CDR1 is SSHAT and CDR2 is FNYEAQ (reference sequence). Deletions cut 3 bases from V and 7 bases from J, with 9 bases between. CDR3 length: 12 amino acids. The CDR3 coding sequence is TGTGCCAGCAGCTTCGAGGGGGGGACCCAGTACTTC. Translating it yields CASSFEGGTQYF.

This chain links TRBV20-1 with TRBJ2-3; the D is unclear. CDR1 DFQATT and CDR2 SNEGSKA come from the germline V gene (reference sequence). The CDR3 runs 14 residues. V was shortened by 3 bases and J by 0 bases, with 10 bases between the two germline ends. In DNA form, the CDR3 reads TGCAGTGCTAGGGACGACCATAGCACAGATACGCAGTATTTT. Translation: CSARDDHSTDTQYF.

As DNA, the CDR3 is TGCAGCGCTGGGCGATACACAGATACGCAGTATTTT. This gives the protein CSAGRYTDTQYF. The chain joins TRBV29-1 to TRBJ2-3; D not certain. Trimming stripped 7 bases from V and 2 bases from J, with 10 bases between. The germline V gene encodes CDR1 SQVTM and CDR2 ANQGSEA. The CDR3 extends over 12 amino acids.

The gene calls are TRBV20-1 and TRBJ2-4, with D perhaps TRBD1 (7 bases). The germline V gene encodes CDR1 DFQATT and CDR2 SNEGSKA (reference sequence). V lost 6 bases and J 1 base, leaving 13 bases between the germline ends. The CDR3 is 14 residues long. The CDR3 DNA follows: TGCAGTGCGCAACAGGGGAGGGCCAAAAACATTCAGTACTTC. Translated, it gives CSAQQGRAKNIQYF.